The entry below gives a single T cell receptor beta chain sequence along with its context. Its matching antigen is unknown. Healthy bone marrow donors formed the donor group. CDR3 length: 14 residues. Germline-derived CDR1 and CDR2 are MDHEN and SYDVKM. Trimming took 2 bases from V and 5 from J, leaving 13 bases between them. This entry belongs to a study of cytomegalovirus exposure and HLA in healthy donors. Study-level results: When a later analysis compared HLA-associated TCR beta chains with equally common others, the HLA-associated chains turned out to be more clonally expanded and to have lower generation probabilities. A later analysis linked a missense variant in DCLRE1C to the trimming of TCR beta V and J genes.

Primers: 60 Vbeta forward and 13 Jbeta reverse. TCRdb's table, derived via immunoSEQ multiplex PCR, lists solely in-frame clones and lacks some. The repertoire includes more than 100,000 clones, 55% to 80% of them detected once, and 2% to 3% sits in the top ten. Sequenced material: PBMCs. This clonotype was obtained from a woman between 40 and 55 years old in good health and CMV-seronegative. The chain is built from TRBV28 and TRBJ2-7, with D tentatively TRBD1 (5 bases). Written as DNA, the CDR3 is TGTGCCAGCAGTTTAGGGCAGGGAAGGCACGAGCAGTACTTC. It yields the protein CASSLGQGRHEQYF.